The T cell receptor (beta chain) under discussion was sequenced for a study of CD8+ T cells in alopecia areata (dated 2018 in TCRdb). Study-wide context: The treated patients took part in an open-label pilot trial in which moderate-to-severe alopecia areata was treated with oral tofacitinib at 5 to 10 mg twice daily. Tofacitinib was given for 6 to 18 months, followed by 6 months of follow-up off drug to assess delayed response and recurrence. For the treated patients, the SALT score, which quantifies what percentage of scalp surface area is affected, served as the measure of disease severity. To study T cell clonal expansion in alopecia areata, the researchers applied high-throughput TCRbeta sequencing to both the C3H/HeJ mouse model and human patients. Human TCRbeta sequencing covered scalp tissue and sorted CD4+ and CD8+ peripheral blood T cells from patchy and totalis/universalis alopecia areata patients and healthy controls. Tofacitinib-treated patients had biopsies at baseline and at 4 and 24 weeks of treatment, with a later scalp biopsy in several patients. Scalp clonality was compared across normal scalp (n=4), patchy alopecia areata scalp (n=8), and alopecia totalis/universalis scalp (n=8). The RNA source kit depended on sample type: the PAXgene miRNA kit for fixed scalp, the miRNeasy kit for PBMCs, and the RNeasy kit for mouse skin. immunoSEQ multiplex PCR using 35 Vbeta forward primers and 13 Jbeta reverse primers was used to amplify TCRbeta CDR3 regions. General findings and caveats noted by the study authors: Many expanded lesional clones were found to persist in scalp and blood during tofacitinib treatment, and relapse after treatment cessation may be partly explained by this persistence. Scalp clonality and the number of expanded CD8+ clones among the top 100 scalp clones were significantly decreased by tofacitinib. Compared with mice, TCR sequences shared between patients were less clear, possibly partly because of HLA diversity across the patient population. Because the treated cohort was small and included a single nonresponder, larger studies are needed to assess links between baseline CD8+ expansion and response. Higher clonality and more expanded CD8+ clones were observed in lesional scalp than in normal scalp, particularly in alopecia totalis/universalis, a finding suggestive of antigenic drive. Scalp TCR repertoire analysis is complicated because resident alphabeta T cells in normal human skin are also sequenced, whereas mouse skin is dominated by gammadelta T cells.

The meaning of the sample's treatment or condition label: oral pan-JAK inhibitor, 5-10 mg twice daily. Peripheral blood and lesional scalp punch biopsies were obtained from patients with alopecia areata. PBMCs were isolated by density centrifugation and stained for CD3, CD4 and CD8, after which CD4+ and CD8+ T cells were sorted on a FACSAria. From its cysteine to its phenylalanine, the CDR3 spans 12 amino acids. The entry retains the CDR3 DNA only, 36 bases that are in frame from base 1. For CDR1 and CDR2, the germline V gene lists KGHSH and LQKENI. V lost 4 bases and J lost 4 bases; the stretch between them is 7 bases long. This clone came up a few times. Its recognized antigen is unknown. Per-base qualities were not stored, and no clone one base away is much larger. Libraries were constructed by the immunoSEQ multiplex PCR assay. RNA was extracted from all samples and reverse transcribed into cDNA, which served as template for TCR sequencing. SuperScript III was used for first-strand cDNA synthesis, primed with a 2:1 mix of oligo-dT and random hexamers. A synthetic immune receptor repertoire was used to assess amplification bias, and residual bias was removed computationally. The study's own analysis went as follows. Raw reads were preprocessed for error removal, and CDR3 was defined according to IMGT conventions as running from the conserved cysteine to phenylalanine. Clonality was computed by normalizing Shannon entropy by log2 of the number of productive unique TCRs and subtracting the result from 1. Scalp TCRbeta sequences were cross-referenced with sorted blood CD4 and CD8 repertoires so that the CD4 or CD8 identity of scalp clones could be inferred. This immuneACCESS table, as held by TCRdb, lists in-frame sequences with V and J called but not all clones. Of the missing ones, under half trace to an unresolved V gene in checked studies; the others have no known cause. That table is the source of V, J and clone size, and D and trimming were worked out from the DNA. Within this sample are about 200,000 clones, with approximately 38% of them counted one time only. The top ten constitute 0.48% of the sample.

This sample comprised CD4+ T cells sorted from blood, obtained around week 34, from a patient treated with tofacitinib. The clonotype comes from a human donor with alopecia areata. Here the chain combines TRBV18 and TRBJ1-1, with no D gene named confidently. The sequenced DNA is TGTGCCAGCTCACAGGAGAGCACTGAAGCTTTCTTT. It codes for CASSQESTEAFF. Reference TRBV18 and TRBJ1-1 proteins supply the regions before and after the CDR3; the full variable domain is: NAGVMQNPRHLVRRRGQEARLRCSPMKGHSHVYWYRQLPEEGLKFMVYLQKENIIDESGMPKERFSAEFPKEGPSILRIQQVVRGDSAAYFCASSQESTEAFFGQGTRLTVV.